Listed below are T cell receptor beta chains from one sample, sequenced in a study of T cell responses to AZD1222 COVID-19 vaccine. Assay: immunoSEQ multiplex PCR; the TCRdb copy retains only in-frame clones and omits some. The sample has approximately 160,000 clones; 85% to 95% are singletons. Specimen: peripheral blood, collected on day 0 of AZD1222 vaccination. The receptors derive from an adult in good health. Both conserved end residues are part of each CDR3. D genes are given only for firm matches. Clone size is not always given. Where it is, it says once, few, many or a class for expanded clones.

v_call	clone_size	d_call	j_call	cdr3_aa	cdr3_nt
TRBV7-3	NA	NA	TRBJ2-3	CASSLMGATDTQYF	TGTGCCAGCAGCTTAATGGGGGCCACAGATACGCAGTATTTT
TRBV5-4	NA	NA	TRBJ1-4	CASSLGSGAPFNEKLFF	TGTGCCAGCAGCTTGGGATCAGGGGCACCCTTTAATGAAAAACTGTTTTTT
TRBV7-5	NA	NA	TRBJ2-7	CARSASPYEQYF	TGTGCCAGAAGCGCGAGCCCTTACGAGCAGTACTTC
TRBV19	NA	NA	TRBJ2-2	CASSLVGTANTGELFF	TGTGCCAGTAGTCTGGTAGGGACCGCGAACACCGGGGAGCTGTTTTTT
TRBV6-5	NA	NA	TRBJ2-1	CASRPPTINEQFF	TGTGCCAGCAGACCACCGACTATCAATGAGCAGTTCTTC
TRBV9	NA	NA	TRBJ2-3	CASSVGGRGTDTQYF	TGTGCCAGCAGCGTAGGAGGGCGGGGCACAGATACGCAGTATTTT
TRBV7-2	NA	NA	TRBJ2-5	CASSPRRNQETQYF	TGTGCCAGCAGCCCAAGACGGAATCAAGAGACCCAGTACTTC
TRBV5-1	once	NA	TRBJ2-5	CASSLVTGLPYQETQYF	TGCGCCAGCAGCTTGGTCACAGGGCTCCCGTACCAAGAGACCCAGTACTTC
TRBV5-4	once	NA	TRBJ1-1	CASSLGRKKYTEAFF	TGTGCCAGCAGCTTGGGACGGAAAAAATACACTGAAGCTTTCTTT
TRBV28	NA	TRBD1	TRBJ2-2	CASRKLGQGRTGELFF	TGTGCCAGCAGGAAGCTCGGACAGGGCCGAACCGGGGAGCTGTTTTTT
TRBV7-9	NA	NA	TRBJ2-6	CASSASIYHDKVGLLTF	TGTGCCAGCAGCGCAAGCATATACCATGACAAAGTCGGGCTCCTGACTTTC
TRBV27	NA	NA	TRBJ1-2	CASSLLQSGPDGYTF	TGTGCCAGCAGTCTTTTGCAATCGGGTCCGGATGGCTACACCTTC
TRBV5-4	NA	NA	TRBJ2-7	CASSLGGMGPSSYEQYF	TGTGCCAGCAGCTTGGGAGGCATGGGCCCTAGCTCCTACGAGCAGTACTTC
TRBV27	NA	NA	TRBJ1-6	CASSLFNSPLHF	TGTGCCAGCAGTTTATTTAATTCACCCCTCCACTTT
TRBV6-6	NA	NA	TRBJ1-1	CASSLNMDTEAFF	TGTGCCAGCAGTTTAAACATGGACACTGAAGCTTTCTTT
TRBV11-2	NA	NA	TRBJ2-4	CASRGVSKNIQYF	TGTGCCAGCAGGGGGGTATCCAAAAACATTCAGTACTTC
TRBV25-1	NA	TRBD2	TRBJ2-3	CASSARDYQIKAGNTQYF	TGTGCCAGCAGTGCCCGGGACTACCAAATCAAGGCGGGGAATACGCAGTATTTT
TRBV19	NA	TRBD1	TRBJ1-5	CASSIGDRGLGQPQHF	TGTGCCAGTAGTATTGGGGACAGGGGGCTTGGTCAGCCCCAGCATTTT
TRBV10-3	NA	TRBD1	TRBJ1-1	CAISDYGTGDTEAFF	TGTGCCATCAGTGATTATGGGACAGGGGACACTGAAGCTTTCTTT
TRBV5-8	NA	TRBD1	TRBJ1-5	CASSVTGPQPQHF	TGTGCCAGCAGCGTGACAGGGCCTCAGCCCCAGCATTTT
TRBV4-2	NA	TRBD1	TRBJ2-7	CASSPDRGAYEQYF	TGTGCCAGCAGCCCCGACAGGGGTGCATACGAGCAGTACTTC
TRBV2	NA	NA	TRBJ2-7	CATHWDKAGYEQYF	TGTGCCACCCACTGGGACAAGGCAGGCTACGAGCAGTACTTC
TRBV19	NA	TRBD2	TRBJ2-5	CASSISPELAGVQETQYF	TGTGCCAGTAGTATAAGCCCCGAGCTAGCGGGAGTCCAAGAGACCCAGTACTTC
TRBV18	NA	NA	TRBJ2-5	CASSPSPGGPLQETQYF	TGTGCCAGCTCACCATCGCCCGGGGGGCCCCTGCAAGAGACCCAGTACTTC
TRBV6-2/TRBV6-3	NA	NA	TRBJ1-1	CASSYSTRVGNTEAFF	TGTGCCAGCAGTTACTCGACCAGGGTGGGGAACACTGAAGCTTTCTTT
TRBV10-3	NA	NA	TRBJ1-5	CAIGEQGRVPQHF	TGTGCCATCGGAGAACAGGGTCGGGTGCCCCAGCATTTT
TRBV6-1	NA	TRBD1	TRBJ1-2	CASSEGGTGVYGYTF	TGTGCCAGCAGTGAAGGAGGGACAGGGGTATATGGCTACACCTTC
TRBV19	few	NA	TRBJ1-1	CASSRKSAGNTEAFF	TGTGCCAGTAGTAGAAAGAGTGCGGGGAACACTGAAGCTTTCTTT
TRBV9	NA	TRBD2	TRBJ2-2	CASSVAPTSGGVSGELFF	TGTGCCAGCAGCGTAGCCCCCACTAGCGGGGGGGTTTCCGGGGAGCTGTTTTTT
TRBV29-1	NA	NA	TRBJ1-1	CSVAVGGAAFF	TGCAGCGTCGCCGTTGGGGGGGCAGCTTTCTTT
TRBV6-2/TRBV6-3	NA	TRBD1	TRBJ1-5	CASSPSDRGGNQPQHF	TGTGCCAGCAGCCCCTCTGACAGGGGCGGCAATCAGCCCCAGCATTTT
TRBV4-1	NA	TRBD1	TRBJ1-4	CASSHQPGQGKTNEKLFF	TGCGCCAGCAGCCATCAACCGGGACAGGGAAAAACTAATGAAAAACTGTTTTTT
TRBV3-1/TRBV3-2	NA	NA	TRBJ2-2	CASSLRDLTGELFF	TGTGCCAGCAGCCTGCGGGACTTAACCGGGGAGCTGTTTTTT
TRBV19	NA	TRBD1	TRBJ1-1	CASSRDRVNTEAFF	TGTGCCAGTAGTCGGGACAGGGTGAACACTGAAGCTTTCTTT
TRBV3-1/TRBV3-2	NA	NA	TRBJ2-2	CASSQDLGELFF	TGTGCCAGCAGCCAAGACCTCGGGGAGCTGTTTTTT
TRBV5-1	NA	TRBD1	TRBJ2-1	CASSWTGGVGNEQFF	TGCGCCAGCAGCTGGACAGGGGGGGTAGGTAATGAGCAGTTCTTC
TRBV9	NA	TRBD1	TRBJ1-3	CASSQRDRGRETPGNTIYF	TGTGCCAGCAGTCAAAGGGACAGGGGGCGCGAAACTCCCGGAAACACCATATATTTT
TRBV9	NA	NA	TRBJ2-2	CASSGREGVTGELFF	TGTGCCAGCAGCGGACGAGAGGGTGTCACCGGGGAGCTGTTTTTT
TRBV4-1	NA	TRBD1	TRBJ1-2	CASSQEGTGVYYGYTF	TGCGCCAGCAGCCAAGAAGGGACAGGGGTTTACTATGGCTACACCTTC
TRBV15	NA	TRBD1	TRBJ1-5	CATSGPGTGLGPDNQPQHF	TGTGCCACCAGCGGTCCCGGGACAGGCCTGGGACCGGACAATCAGCCCCAGCATTTT
TRBV18	once	TRBD2	TRBJ2-5	CASSPGVGGSIKTQYF	TGTGCCAGCTCACCAGGTGTCGGGGGGAGCATAAAGACCCAGTACTTC
TRBV18	NA	TRBD1	TRBJ2-3	CASSLQGAGDTQYF	TGTGCCAGCTCACTCCAGGGGGCAGGTGATACGCAGTATTTT
TRBV3-1/TRBV3-2	NA	NA	TRBJ1-2	CASSQEGVANYGYTF	TGTGCCAGCAGCCAAGAGGGCGTGGCTAACTATGGCTACACCTTC
TRBV6-5	NA	TRBD1	TRBJ2-3	CASSIGTGDTQYF	TGTGCCAGCAGTATTGGGACAGGGGATACGCAGTATTTT
TRBV13	few	NA	TRBJ1-3	CASSFLIVPTTDFSGNTIYF	TGTGCCAGCAGCTTTTTAATTGTGCCAACGACTGACTTCTCTGGAAACACCATATATTTT
TRBV6-1	few	NA	TRBJ1-5	CASSEGGDRKPQHF	TGTGCCAGCAGTGAAGGCGGAGATCGAAAGCCCCAGCATTTT
TRBV3-1/TRBV3-2	once	NA	TRBJ1-2	CASSHLGWGYTF	TGTGCCAGCAGCCATCTAGGGTGGGGCTACACCTTC
TRBV7-7	NA	TRBD1	TRBJ2-1	CASSSKPGQGFPLDEQFF	TGTGCCAGCAGCTCGAAGCCGGGACAGGGGTTCCCCTTGGATGAGCAGTTCTTC
TRBV5-1	NA	NA	TRBJ2-3	CASSGVAGTDTQYF	TGCGCCAGCAGTGGGGTAGCGGGCACAGATACGCAGTATTTT
TRBV28	NA	NA	TRBJ2-5	CASRDLYQETQYF	TGTGCCAGTAGGGACCTATACCAAGAGACCCAGTACTTC
TRBV2	NA	NA	TRBJ1-5	CASRATGPQHF	TGTGCCAGCAGAGCGACAGGGCCCCAGCATTTT
TRBV6-5	NA	NA	TRBJ2-7	CASSPNGPPLEQYF	TGTGCCAGCAGTCCGAACGGGCCACCCCTCGAGCAGTACTTC
TRBV5-1	NA	TRBD1	TRBJ1-2	CASSLDRGGYTF	TGCGCCAGCAGCTTGGACAGGGGCGGCTACACCTTC
TRBV10-3	once	NA	TRBJ1-6	CAISESAGSGSPLHF	TGTGCCATCAGTGAGTCGGCAGGGTCTGGTTCACCCCTCCACTTT
TRBV18	NA	NA	TRBJ1-5	CASSNHSNQPQHF	TGTGCCAGCTCCAACCATAGCAATCAGCCCCAGCATTTT
TRBV5-6	few	NA	TRBJ2-7	CASSFSSGSSKSSYEQYF	TGTGCCAGCAGCTTTTCCAGCGGGTCCAGTAAAAGCTCCTACGAGCAGTACTTC
TRBV29-1	NA	TRBD2	TRBJ2-5	CSVAFQRGAAETQYF	TGCAGCGTTGCTTTCCAGCGGGGGGCGGCGGAGACCCAGTACTTC
TRBV11-1	NA	NA	TRBJ1-6	CASSSRAPGNSPLHF	TGTGCCAGCAGCTCGAGGGCACCAGGAAATTCACCCCTCCACTTT
TRBV27	NA	NA	TRBJ1-1	CASSYQGAGATEAFF	TGTGCCAGCAGTTACCAGGGAGCCGGGGCCACTGAAGCTTTCTTT
TRBV2	NA	NA	TRBJ1-6	CASSVRSSYNSPLHF	TGTGCCAGCAGCGTCCGGAGCTCCTATAATTCACCCCTCCACTTT